This TCR beta chain was profiled in a study of T cells expressing NK-cell markers. As for the study in general: Sorted CD3+CD56+NKG2C+, CD3+CD56+NKG2C- and CD3+CD56-NKG2C+ T cells supplied TCR beta repertoires. Study conclusions and caveats: As a fraction of CD8+ T cells, dominant NKG2C+ clonotypes reached roughly 1.0-7.0% in more than five donors.

Production of TCR beta cDNA relied on 5'RACE template switching with UMIs. Following a re-call of the 5' RACE reads, TCRdb has one entry per CDR3 protein and lacks DNA. This sample lists under 600,000 distinct CDR3 sequences; its ten largest clones have 1.4% to 1.5%. Details on this clonotype: Antigen unknown.

The CDR3 is made up of 13 amino acids. Germline V gene lookup returns CDR1 KGHDR and CDR2 SFDVKD. The receptor was derived from a woman aged 45-65 years in good health. This chain links TRBV24-1 with TRBJ2-1; the TCRdb D gene call, TRBD2, has no DNA to confirm it. Sequencing was done on a sample of blood T cells: a sorted CD56 or NKG2C T cell subset, CD4+ or CD8+ T cells, or bulk PBMC T cells (not recorded which). The CDR3 region is CATSDHGLDEQFF.